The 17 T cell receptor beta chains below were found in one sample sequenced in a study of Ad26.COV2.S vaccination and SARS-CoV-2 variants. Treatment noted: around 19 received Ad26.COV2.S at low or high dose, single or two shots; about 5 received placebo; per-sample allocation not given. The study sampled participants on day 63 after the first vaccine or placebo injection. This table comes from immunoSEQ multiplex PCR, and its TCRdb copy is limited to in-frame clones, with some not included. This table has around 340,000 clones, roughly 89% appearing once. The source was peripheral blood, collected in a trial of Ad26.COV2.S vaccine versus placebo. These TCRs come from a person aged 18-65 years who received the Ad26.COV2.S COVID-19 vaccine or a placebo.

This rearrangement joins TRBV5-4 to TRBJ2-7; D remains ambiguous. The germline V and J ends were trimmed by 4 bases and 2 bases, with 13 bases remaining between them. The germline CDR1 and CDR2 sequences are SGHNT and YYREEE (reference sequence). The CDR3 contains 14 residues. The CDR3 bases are TGTGCCAGCAGCCCCCGGACGGCGACCTACGAGCAGTACTTC. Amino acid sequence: CASSPRTATYEQYF.

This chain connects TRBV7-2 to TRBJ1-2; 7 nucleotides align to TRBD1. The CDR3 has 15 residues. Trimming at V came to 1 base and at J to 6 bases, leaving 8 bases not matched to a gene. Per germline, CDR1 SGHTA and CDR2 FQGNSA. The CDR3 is CASSLVPGGGDGYTF. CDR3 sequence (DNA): TGTGCCAGCAGCTTAGTGCCAGGGGGTGGGGATGGCTACACCTTC.

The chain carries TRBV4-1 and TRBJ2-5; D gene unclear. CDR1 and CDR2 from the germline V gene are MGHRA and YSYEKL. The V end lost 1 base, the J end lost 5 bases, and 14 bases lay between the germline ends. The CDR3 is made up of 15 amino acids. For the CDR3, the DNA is TGCGCCAGCAGCCAAGGGGAACAGCTGGGGGAGACCCAGTACTTC. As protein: CASSQGEQLGETQYF.

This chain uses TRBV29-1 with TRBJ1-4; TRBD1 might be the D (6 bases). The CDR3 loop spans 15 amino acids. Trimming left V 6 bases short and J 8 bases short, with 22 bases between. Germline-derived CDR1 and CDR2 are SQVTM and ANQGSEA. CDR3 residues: CSVTTRGQGDEKLFF. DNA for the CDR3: TGCAGCGTCACGACCCGGGGGCAGGGAGACGAAAAACTGTTTTTT.

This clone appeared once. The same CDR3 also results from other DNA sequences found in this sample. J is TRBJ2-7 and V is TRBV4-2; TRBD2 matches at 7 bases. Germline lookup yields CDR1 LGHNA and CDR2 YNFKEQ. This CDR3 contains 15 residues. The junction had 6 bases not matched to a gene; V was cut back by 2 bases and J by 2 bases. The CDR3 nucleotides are TGTGCCAGCAGCCAAACGCGGGAGAGCACCTACGAGCAGTACTTC. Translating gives CASSQTRESTYEQYF.

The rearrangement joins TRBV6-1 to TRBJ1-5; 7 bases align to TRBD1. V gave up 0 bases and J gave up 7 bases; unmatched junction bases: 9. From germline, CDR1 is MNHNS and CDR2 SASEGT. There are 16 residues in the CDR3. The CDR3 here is CASSEALYRGEQPQHF. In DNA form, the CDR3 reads TGTGCCAGCAGTGAAGCGCTTTACAGGGGTGAGCAGCCCCAGCATTTT.

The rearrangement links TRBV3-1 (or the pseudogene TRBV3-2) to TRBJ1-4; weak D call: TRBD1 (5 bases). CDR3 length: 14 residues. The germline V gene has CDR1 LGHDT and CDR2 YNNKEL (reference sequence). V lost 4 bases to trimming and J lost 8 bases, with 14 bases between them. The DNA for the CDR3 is TGTGCCAGCAGCCCAGCAGGGAGCGAGGAAAAACTGTTTTTT. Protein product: CASSPAGSEEKLFF.

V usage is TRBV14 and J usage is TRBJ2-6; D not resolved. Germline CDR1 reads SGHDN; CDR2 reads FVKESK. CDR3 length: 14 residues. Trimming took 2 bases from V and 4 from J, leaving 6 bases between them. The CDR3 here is CASSQFSGANVLTF. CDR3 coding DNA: TGTGCCAGCAGCCAATTCAGCGGGGCCAACGTCCTGACTTTC.

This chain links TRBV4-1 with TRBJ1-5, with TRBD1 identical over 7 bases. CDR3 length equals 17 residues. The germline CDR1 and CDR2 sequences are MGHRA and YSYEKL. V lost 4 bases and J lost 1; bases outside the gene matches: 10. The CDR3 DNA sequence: TGCGCCAGCAGCCCATACATACAGGGGTTGAGCAATCAGCCCCAGCATTTT. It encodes CASSPYIQGLSNQPQHF.

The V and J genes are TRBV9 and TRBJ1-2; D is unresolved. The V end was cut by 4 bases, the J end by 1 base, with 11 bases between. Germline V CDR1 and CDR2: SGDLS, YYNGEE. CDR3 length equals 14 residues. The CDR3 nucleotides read TGTGCCAGCAGCCTAGACGGGAGTAACTATGGCTACACCTTC. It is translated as CASSLDGSNYGYTF. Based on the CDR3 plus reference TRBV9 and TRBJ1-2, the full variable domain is DSGVTQTPKHLITATGQRVTLRCSPRSGDLSVYWYQQSLDQGLQFLIQYYNGEERAKGNILERFSAQQFPDLHSELNLSSLELGDSALYFCASSLDGSNYGYTFGSGTRLTVV.

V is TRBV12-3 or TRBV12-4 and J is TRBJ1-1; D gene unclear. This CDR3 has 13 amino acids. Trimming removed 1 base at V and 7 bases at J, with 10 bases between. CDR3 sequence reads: CASSLEGLVEAFF. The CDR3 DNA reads TGTGCCAGCAGTTTAGAGGGTCTGGTTGAAGCTTTCTTT.

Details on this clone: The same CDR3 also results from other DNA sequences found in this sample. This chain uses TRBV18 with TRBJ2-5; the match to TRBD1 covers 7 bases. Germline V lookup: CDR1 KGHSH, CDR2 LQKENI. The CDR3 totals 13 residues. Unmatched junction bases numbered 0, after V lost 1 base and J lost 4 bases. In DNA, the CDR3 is TGTGCCAGCTCACCACGACAGGGAGAGACCCAGTACTTC. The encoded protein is CASSPRQGETQYF. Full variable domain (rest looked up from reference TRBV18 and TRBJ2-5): NAGVMQNPRHLVRRRGQEARLRCSPMKGHSHVYWYRQLPEEGLKFMVYLQKENIIDESGMPKERFSAEFPKEGPSILRIQQVVRGDSAAYFCASSPRQGETQYFGPGTRLLVL.

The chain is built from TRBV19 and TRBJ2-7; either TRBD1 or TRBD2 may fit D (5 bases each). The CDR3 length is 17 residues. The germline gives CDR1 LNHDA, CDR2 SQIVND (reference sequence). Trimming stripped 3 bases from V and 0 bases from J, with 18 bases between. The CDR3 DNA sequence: TGTGCCAGTAGTATGGTCGGTTCAGCGGACACCTCCTACGAGCAGTACTTC. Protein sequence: CASSMVGSADTSYEQYF.

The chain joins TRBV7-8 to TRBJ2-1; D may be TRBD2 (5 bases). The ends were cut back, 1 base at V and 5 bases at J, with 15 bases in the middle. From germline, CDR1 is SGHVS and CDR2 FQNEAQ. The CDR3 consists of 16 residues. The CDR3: CASSLGSSPPNNEQFF. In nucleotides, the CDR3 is TGTGCCAGCAGCTTAGGCTCTAGCCCGCCGAACAATGAGCAGTTCTTC.

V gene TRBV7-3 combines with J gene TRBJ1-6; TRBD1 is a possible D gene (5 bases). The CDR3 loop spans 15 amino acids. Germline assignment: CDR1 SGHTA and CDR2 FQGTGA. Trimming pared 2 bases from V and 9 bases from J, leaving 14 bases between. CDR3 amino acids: CASSLVGGAASPLHF. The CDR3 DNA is TGTGCCAGCAGCTTAGTAGGTGGGGCGGCTTCACCCCTCCACTTT.

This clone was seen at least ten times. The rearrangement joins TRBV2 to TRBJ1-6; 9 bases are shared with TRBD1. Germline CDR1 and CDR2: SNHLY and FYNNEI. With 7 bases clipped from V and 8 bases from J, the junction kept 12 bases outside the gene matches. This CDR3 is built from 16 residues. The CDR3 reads CASNTILGTGYSPLHF. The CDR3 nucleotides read TGTGCCAGCAACACGATACTCGGGACAGGGTATTCACCCCTCCACTTT.

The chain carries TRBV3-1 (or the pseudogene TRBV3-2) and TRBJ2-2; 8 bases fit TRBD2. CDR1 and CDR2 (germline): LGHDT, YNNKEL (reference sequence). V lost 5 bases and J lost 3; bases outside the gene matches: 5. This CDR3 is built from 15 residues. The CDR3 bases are TGTGCCAGCAGCGGCCACGGGGGGGACACCGGGGAGCTGTTTTTT. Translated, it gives CASSGHGGDTGELFF.